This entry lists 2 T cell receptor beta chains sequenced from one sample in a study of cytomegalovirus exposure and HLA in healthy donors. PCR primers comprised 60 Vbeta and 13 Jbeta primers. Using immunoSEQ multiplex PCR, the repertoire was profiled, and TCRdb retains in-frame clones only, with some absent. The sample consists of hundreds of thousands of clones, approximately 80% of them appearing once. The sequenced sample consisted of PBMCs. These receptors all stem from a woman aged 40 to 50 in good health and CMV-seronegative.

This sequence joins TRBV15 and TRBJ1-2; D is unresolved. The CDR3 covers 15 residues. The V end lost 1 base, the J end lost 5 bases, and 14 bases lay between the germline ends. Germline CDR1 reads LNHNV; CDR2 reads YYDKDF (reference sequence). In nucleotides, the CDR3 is TGTGCCACCAGCAGAGCTGGGCAGGAAGGATATGGCTACACCTTC. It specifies CATSRAGQEGYGYTF.

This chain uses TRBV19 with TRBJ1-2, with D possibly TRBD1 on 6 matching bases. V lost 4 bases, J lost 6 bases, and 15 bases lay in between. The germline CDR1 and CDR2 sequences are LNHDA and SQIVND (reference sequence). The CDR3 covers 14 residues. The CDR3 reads CASSTKTGTHGYTF. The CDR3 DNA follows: TGTGCCAGTAGTACCAAGACAGGTACCCATGGCTACACCTTC.